One sample yielded the 12 T cell receptor beta chains listed below, sequenced in a study of blood T cells in healthy people across ages. A second PCR, run for about 7 to 11 cycles, used a sample-barcoded 5' primer plus a J-beta primer mix. TCRdb reanalysed the 5' RACE reads using MiXCR and keeps one entry per CDR3 protein. The table shows more than 450,000 distinct CDR3 sequences, with roughly a quarter occurring only once. These data were likewise used in another study, on T cells of mothers and their children.

The source material was blood. These receptor sequences come from a boy younger than 10 in good health.

Only a few counts were recorded for this clonotype. The chain recombines TRBV10-2 with TRBJ2-7; TRBD2 matches 7 bases. The CDR3 covers 17 residues. V was pared by 0 bases and J by 5 bases, with 13 bases of the junction left unmatched. The germline V gene encodes CDR1 WSHSY and CDR2 SAAADI. Here the CDR3 DNA reads TGCGCCAGCAGTGAGTCGACCCTCCTGCGGGAGCAGGACGAGCAGTACTTC. It encodes CASSESTLLREQDEQYF.

This clonotype was picked up a small number of times. This chain joins TRBV10-1 and TRBJ1-1; 12 nucleotides agree with TRBD1. This CDR3 is built from 14 residues. With V trimmed by 6 bases and J by 9 bases, 8 bases remained unmatched. Germline assignment: CDR1 WNHNN and CDR2 SYGVQD (reference sequence). For the CDR3, the DNA is TGCGCCAGCAGAGCTGGGACAGGGGGCTCGAAAGCTTTCTTT. It specifies CASRAGTGGSKAFF.

This clonotype has a count of ten or more. The rearrangement joins TRBV7-2 to TRBJ1-2; D is unresolved. The CDR3 runs 14 residues. The germline V and J ends were trimmed by 5 bases and 4 bases, with 14 bases remaining between them. Germline CDR1 SGHTA, CDR2 FQGNSA. CDR3 nucleotide sequence: TGTGCCAGCAGCCTTCAGCCGGCTAGCTATGGCTACACCTTC. It yields the protein CASSLQPASYGYTF.

This clonotype was counted only a few times. The V and J genes are TRBV28 and TRBJ1-1; TRBD1 agrees at 9 bases. Per the germline V gene, CDR1 is MDHEN and CDR2 is SYDVKM. Trimming at V came to 6 bases and at J to 4 bases, leaving 9 bases not matched to a gene. The CDR3 runs 15 residues. The CDR3 loop reads CASSTGQGYVTEAFF. The CDR3 nucleotides read TGTGCCAGCAGCACGGGACAGGGCTATGTCACTGAAGCTTTCTTT.

This clonotype was picked up a small number of times. The rearrangement joins TRBV27 to TRBJ2-7; D uncertain. The CDR3 spans 13 residues. Germline V gives CDR1 MNHEY, CDR2 SMNVEV (reference sequence). V gave up 4 bases and J gave up 2 bases, with 9 bases separating them. The CDR3 nucleotides are TGTGCCAGCAGTTCTGGGCCACCCTACGAGCAGTACTTC. This sequence encodes CASSSGPPYEQYF.

This chain uses TRBV10-3 with TRBJ2-7, with TRBD2 matching over 8 bases. The junction had 5 bases not matched to a gene; V was cut back by 3 bases and J by 4 bases. The CDR3 contains 14 residues. CDR1 and CDR2 (germline): ENHRY, SYGVKD. The CDR3 DNA sequence: TGTGCCATCAGTGACAGGACTAGCCTATACGAGCAGTACTTC. Translating it yields CAISDRTSLYEQYF.

The chain links TRBV20-1 to TRBJ2-3; 7 bases agree with TRBD1. The germline V gene encodes CDR1 DFQATT and CDR2 SNEGSKA (reference sequence). There are 14 residues in the CDR3. The V and J ends lost 8 bases and 2 bases, in that order; junction bases with no gene match: 10. The CDR3 sequence is CSSTPQGSTDTQYF. The CDR3 coding sequence is TGCAGTTCCACACCACAGGGGTCCACAGATACGCAGTATTTT.

J is TRBJ1-4 and V is TRBV29-1; D is undetermined. V was pared by 2 bases and J by 6 bases, with 7 bases between. CDR3 size: 12 residues. Germline assignment: CDR1 SQVTM and CDR2 ANQGSEA. The CDR3 loop reads CSVEWPDEKLFF. In DNA form, the CDR3 reads TGCAGCGTTGAATGGCCGGATGAAAAACTGTTTTTT. Combining the CDR3 with reference TRBV29-1 and TRBJ1-4 gives the whole variable domain SAVISQKPSRDICQRGTSLTIQCQVDSQVTMMFWYRQQPGQSLTLIATANQGSEATYESGFVIDKFPISRPNLTFSTLTVSNMSPEDSSIYLCSVEWPDEKLFFGSGTQLSVL.

This clonotype was picked up a small number of times. The J gene is TRBJ2-3, the V gene TRBV15; unclear D gene. Trimming removed 8 bases from V and 4 bases from J, with 4 bases in between. Germline V gene sequence: CDR1 LNHNV, CDR2 YYDKDF (reference sequence). There are 10 residues in the CDR3. The chain's CDR3 is CATLADTQYF. The CDR3, as DNA: TGTGCCACCCTCGCAGATACGCAGTATTTT.

V gene TRBV12-3 or TRBV12-4 combines with J gene TRBJ2-1; D is undetermined. The CDR3 is made up of 14 amino acids. V was clipped by 6 bases and J by 0 bases, with 9 bases between them. This CDR3 is CASRPSSSYNEQFF. CDR3 coding DNA: TGTGCCAGCAGGCCGTCGAGCTCCTACAATGAGCAGTTCTTC.

There are a few counts of this clonotype. This sequence joins TRBV15 and TRBJ2-3; D ambiguous. This CDR3 is built from 15 residues. Germline V gene data show CDR1 as LNHNV and CDR2 as YYDKDF (reference sequence). V gave up 1 base and J gave up 1 base, with 9 bases separating them. For the CDR3, the DNA is TGTGCCACCAGCAGAGCCGGCGAGCGCACAGATACGCAGTATTTT. This sequence encodes CATSRAGERTDTQYF.

In its sample, this clonotype was seen many times. J is TRBJ2-5 and V is TRBV4-3; 9 bases agree with TRBD2. Per germline, CDR1 LGHNA and CDR2 YSLEER. The CDR3 length is 16 residues. The ends lost 3 bases at V and 4 bases at J; junction bases unmatched: 9. DNA of the CDR3: TGCGCCAGCAGCCAGGATCCGGCGGGAGGGGTAGAGACCCAGTACTTC. Translation gives CASSQDPAGGVETQYF.